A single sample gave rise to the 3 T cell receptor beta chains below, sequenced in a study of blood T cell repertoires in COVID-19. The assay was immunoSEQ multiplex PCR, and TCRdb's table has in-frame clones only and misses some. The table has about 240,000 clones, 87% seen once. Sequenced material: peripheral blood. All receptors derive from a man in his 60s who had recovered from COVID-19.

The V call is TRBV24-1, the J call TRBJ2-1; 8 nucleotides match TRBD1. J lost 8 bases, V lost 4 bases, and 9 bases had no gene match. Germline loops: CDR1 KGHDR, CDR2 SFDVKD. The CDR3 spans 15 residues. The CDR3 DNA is TGTGCCACCAGTGAATCAGGGGGCTCGACGGATGAGCAGTTCTTC. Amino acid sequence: CATSESGGSTDEQFF.

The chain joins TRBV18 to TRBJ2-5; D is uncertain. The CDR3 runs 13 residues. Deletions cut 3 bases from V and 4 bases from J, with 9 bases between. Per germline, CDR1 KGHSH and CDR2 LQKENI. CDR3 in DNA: TGTGCCAGCTCACCCTCGCAGCGAGAGACCCAGTACTTC. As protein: CASSPSQRETQYF.

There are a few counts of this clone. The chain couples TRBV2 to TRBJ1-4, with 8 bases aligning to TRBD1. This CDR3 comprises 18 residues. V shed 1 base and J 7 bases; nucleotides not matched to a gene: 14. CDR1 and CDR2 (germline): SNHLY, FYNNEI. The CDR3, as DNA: TGTGCCAGCAGTGAAGGGTGGATTTCGACAGGGGCGAGTGAAAAACTGTTTTTT. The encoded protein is CASSEGWISTGASEKLFF. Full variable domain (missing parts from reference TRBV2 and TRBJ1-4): EPEVTQTPSHQVTQMGQEVILRCVPISNHLYFYWYRQILGQKVEFLVSFYNNEISEKSEIFDDQFSVERPDGSNFTLKIRSTKLEDSAMYFCASSEGWISTGASEKLFFGSGTQLSVL.